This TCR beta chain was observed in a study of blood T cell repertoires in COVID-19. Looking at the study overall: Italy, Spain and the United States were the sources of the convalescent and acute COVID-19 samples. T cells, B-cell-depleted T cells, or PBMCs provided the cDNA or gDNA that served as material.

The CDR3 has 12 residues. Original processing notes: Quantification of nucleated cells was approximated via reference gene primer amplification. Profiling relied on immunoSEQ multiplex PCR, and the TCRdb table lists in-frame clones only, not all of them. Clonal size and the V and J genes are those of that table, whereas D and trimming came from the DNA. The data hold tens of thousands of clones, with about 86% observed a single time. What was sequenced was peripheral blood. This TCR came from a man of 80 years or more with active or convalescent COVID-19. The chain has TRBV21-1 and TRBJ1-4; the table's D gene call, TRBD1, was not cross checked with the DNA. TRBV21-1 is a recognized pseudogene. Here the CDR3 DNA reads TGTGCCAGCAGCAAAGTAGGGGGAAAACTGTTTTTT. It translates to CASSKVGGKLFF.